The 29 T cell receptor beta chains in this list originate from one sample, sequenced in a study of cytomegalovirus exposure and HLA in healthy donors. The PCR employed 60 Vbeta primers together with 13 Jbeta primers. TCRdb's copy holds only in-frame clones and misses some; the assay was immunoSEQ multiplex PCR. The table has 150,000 to 200,000 clones, 65% to 80% seen once. The sample was PBMCs. The source of these receptors is a male donor in good health and CMV-seronegative.

Comment on this clone: Other nucleotide sequences from this sample produce the same CDR3. The chain links TRBV30 to TRBJ1-5; D may be TRBD1 (6 bases). The CDR3 spans 13 residues. V lost 3 bases, J lost 7 bases, and 13 bases lay in between. Germline assignment: CDR1 GTSNPN and CDR2 SVGIG (reference sequence). CDR3 sequence: CAWSSGQSQPQHF. In nucleotides, the CDR3 is TGTGCCTGGAGCAGCGGACAGTCCCAGCCCCAGCATTTT.

There are a few counts of this clone. The rearrangement uses TRBV9 and TRBJ2-3, with D unresolved. There are 14 residues in the CDR3. The V end lost 3 bases, the J end lost 0 bases, and 8 bases lay between the germline ends. Germline V gives CDR1 SGDLS, CDR2 YYNGEE. In DNA, the CDR3 is TGTGCCAGCAGCGCCACGACTAGCACAGATACGCAGTATTTT. Amino acid sequence: CASSATTSTDTQYF. The variable domain in full, with the rest retrieved from reference TRBV9 and TRBJ2-3, is DSGVTQTPKHLITATGQRVTLRCSPRSGDLSVYWYQQSLDQGLQFLIQYYNGEERAKGNILERFSAQQFPDLHSELNLSSLELGDSALYFCASSATTSTDTQYFGPGTRLTVL.

This clone was observed a handful of times. This chain links TRBV10-3 with TRBJ1-1; no clear D gene. V lost 6 bases, J lost 5 bases, and 7 bases lay in between. The germline CDR1 and CDR2 sequences are ENHRY and SYGVKD. CDR3 size: 11 residues. The CDR3: CAISGRTEAFF. CDR3 in DNA: TGTGCCATCAGCGGGAGGACTGAAGCTTTCTTT.

This clone has just one count. The chain recombines TRBV2 with TRBJ2-5; possibly TRBD2 for D (7 bases). Germline values: CDR1 SNHLY, CDR2 FYNNEI. V was clipped by 7 bases and J by 5 bases, with 14 bases between them. CDR3 length equals 13 residues. The CDR3 DNA follows: TGTGCCAGCAAAGGGGGGGCCTTGGAGACCCAGTACTTC. Translation: CASKGGALETQYF.

V usage is TRBV6-5 and J usage is TRBJ2-3, with D perhaps TRBD2 (6 bases). CDR3 length equals 11 residues. Trimming left V 5 bases short and J 11 bases short, with 11 bases between. Per the germline V gene, CDR1 is MNHEY and CDR2 is SVGAGI. Here the CDR3 DNA reads TGTGCCAGCAGTATTGGGACTTGGCAGTATTTT. Amino acids: CASSIGTWQYF.

This clone was observed once. The chain combines TRBV28 with TRBJ2-3, with D perhaps matching TRBD1 (7 bases). Germline assignment: CDR1 MDHEN and CDR2 SYDVKM. CDR3 length equals 15 residues. V lost 5 bases and J lost 0, with 12 bases in between. The CDR3 loop reads CASSQGDLSTDTQYF. In DNA, the CDR3 is TGTGCCAGCAGTCAGGGGGACTTGAGCACAGATACGCAGTATTTT.

The J gene is TRBJ2-1, the V gene TRBV30, with 7 bases lining up with TRBD2. This CDR3 comprises 16 residues. Germline assignment: CDR1 GTSNPN and CDR2 SVGIG (reference sequence). The V gene end was trimmed by 2 bases and the J gene end by 10 bases; junction bases not matched to a gene: 17. CDR3 sequence: CAWSRRLAGEGQEQFF. CDR3 coding DNA: TGTGCCTGGAGTCGACGACTGGCGGGGGAGGGTCAGGAGCAGTTCTTC.

The chain employs TRBV9 and TRBJ2-3; 7 bases agree with TRBD1. The CDR3 has 20 amino acids. Unmatched junction bases numbered 26, after V lost 3 bases and J lost 7 bases. Germline-derived CDR1 and CDR2 are SGDLS and YYNGEE. This CDR3 reads CASSESDRHEARPSRNTQYF. The CDR3 bases are TGTGCCAGCAGCGAGTCGGACAGGCACGAAGCCCGACCCAGCAGGAATACGCAGTATTTT.

The chain uses TRBV7-3 and TRBJ2-1; TRBD1 agrees at 7 bases. Germline V gene sequence: CDR1 SGHTA, CDR2 FQGTGA. Trimming cost V 4 bases and J 5 bases; bases outside gene matches: 2. This CDR3 has 13 amino acids. This CDR3 is CASSSGQNNEQFF. The CDR3 DNA sequence: TGTGCCAGCAGCTCGGGACAGAACAATGAGCAGTTCTTC.

CDR3 bases: TGTGCCAGCACCGGTCTAGCGGGAGGCGAGCAGTACTTC. Translating it yields CASTGLAGGEQYF. The chain links TRBV2 to TRBJ2-7, with TRBD2 identical over 11 bases. This CDR3 comprises 13 residues. CDR1 and CDR2 from the germline V gene are SNHLY and FYNNEI. V lost 7 bases and J lost 6; bases outside the gene matches: 5.

The chain links TRBV5-1 to TRBJ2-5, with 7 bases identical to TRBD1. The germline gives CDR1 SGHRS, CDR2 YFSETQ. Germline trimming cut 3 bases from V and 5 bases from J; bases unmatched to any gene: 7. This CDR3 region has 14 residues. The CDR3 nucleotides are TGCGCCAGCAGCTCGGGGACAGTAGGGGAGACCCAGTACTTC. As protein: CASSSGTVGETQYF.

The V gene is TRBV19, the J gene TRBJ1-2; 7 bases are shared with TRBD1. CDR1 is LNHDA and CDR2 is SQIVND in the germline V gene (reference sequence). This CDR3 contains 13 residues. The trim removed 11 bases at V and 3 bases at J, leaving 9 bases unmatched. DNA for the CDR3: TGTGCCGTCTCCAGGGGGATCGACTATGGCTACACCTTC. It codes for CAVSRGIDYGYTF.

The DNA of the CDR3 is TGTGCCAGCAGTTGGATAGGGGCCACAGATACGCAGTATTTT. Encoded protein: CASSWIGATDTQYF. The genes are TRBV27 and TRBJ2-3, with D perhaps matching TRBD1 (5 bases). CDR3 length equals 14 residues. Trimming cost V 4 bases and J 2 bases, with 10 bases left between them. Germline values: CDR1 MNHEY, CDR2 SMNVEV (reference sequence).

This clone has a single count. The gene calls are TRBV28 and TRBJ1-1; the match to TRBD1 covers 10 bases. Germline V lookup: CDR1 MDHEN, CDR2 SYDVKM. CDR3 size: 14 residues. V was pared by 6 bases and J by 5 bases, with 6 bases of the junction left unmatched. The CDR3 DNA sequence: TGTGCCAGCAGCCGACAGGGGGCCCGGACTGAAGCTTTCTTT. This codes for CASSRQGARTEAFF.

The chain uses TRBV27 and TRBJ2-7; D is perhaps TRBD2 (7 bases). Trimming pared 7 bases from V and 3 bases from J, leaving 22 bases between. The CDR3 is 16 amino acids. In germline, CDR1 is MNHEY, CDR2 SMNVEV (reference sequence). The DNA for the CDR3 is TGTGCCAGCACCCCCCTTGGTGGGGGGGCCCGCTACGAGCAGTACTTC. This encodes CASTPLGGGARYEQYF.

The rearrangement joins TRBV27 to TRBJ2-7; no firm D call. Trimming left V 8 bases short and J 0 bases short, with 8 bases between. The CDR3 is made up of 12 amino acids. Per the germline V gene, CDR1 is MNHEY and CDR2 is SMNVEV (reference sequence). The CDR3 sequence: CASLGDSYEQYF. The CDR3 coding sequence is TGTGCCAGCCTAGGTGACTCCTACGAGCAGTACTTC.

This chain uses TRBV7-9 with TRBJ2-3; possible D gene TRBD1, 6 bases. V was clipped by 5 bases and J by 4 bases, with 22 bases between them. The germline CDR1 and CDR2 sequences are SEHNR and FQNEAQ (reference sequence). The CDR3 sequence is 17 residues long. CDR3 nucleotides: TGTGCCAGCAGCCCACCCCGAACAGGGTTTCTTGCAGATACGCAGTATTTT. Translated: CASSPPRTGFLADTQYF.

J is TRBJ1-4 and V is TRBV7-2; D not certain. With 4 bases removed from V and 5 bases from J, the gap between germline ends came to 5 bases. The CDR3 loop spans 12 amino acids. Germline values: CDR1 SGHTA, CDR2 FQGNSA. CDR3 sequence reads: CASSWANEKLFF. CDR3 nucleotide sequence: TGTGCCAGCAGCTGGGCCAATGAAAAACTGTTTTTT.

The V call is TRBV5-1, the J call TRBJ2-3, with D possibly TRBD2 on 6 matching bases. Germline V CDR1 and CDR2: SGHRS, YFSETQ. This CDR3 has 13 residues. V was pared by 8 bases and J by 4 bases, with 14 bases between. This CDR3 reads CASWDSGADTQYF. In DNA, the CDR3 is TGCGCCAGTTGGGACTCCGGGGCAGATACGCAGTATTTT. Full variable domain (outside the CDR3, taken from reference TRBV5-1 and TRBJ2-3): KAGVTQTPRYLIKTRGQQVTLSCSPISGHRSVSWYQQTPGQGLQFLFEYFSETQRNKGNFPGRFSGRQFSNSRSEMNVSTLELGDSALYLCASWDSGADTQYFGPGTRLTVL.

The chain carries TRBV6-5 and TRBJ1-5; no firm D call. The V gene's germline CDR1 is MNHEY and CDR2 SVGAGI. Trimming left V 5 bases short and J 8 bases short, with 13 bases between. There are 13 residues in the CDR3. The CDR3 region has the DNA TGTGCCAGCAGTCTACTGATCAGCGAGCCCCAGCATTTT. Protein: CASSLLISEPQHF.

This chain uses TRBV19 with TRBJ1-1; possibly TRBD1 for D (5 bases). V shed 3 bases and J shed 4 bases, with 15 bases lying between them. Germline V gene sequence: CDR1 LNHDA, CDR2 SQIVND (reference sequence). This CDR3 has 15 residues. CDR3 protein: CASSMQWARATEAFF. CDR3 DNA: TGTGCCAGTAGTATGCAGTGGGCCAGGGCCACTGAAGCTTTCTTT. Complete variable domain (other parts from reference TRBV19 and TRBJ1-1): DGGITQSPKYLFRKEGQNVTLSCEQNLNHDAMYWYRQDPGQGLRLIYYSQIVNDFQKGDIAEGYSVSREKKESFPLTVTSAQKNPTAFYLCASSMQWARATEAFFGQGTRLTVV.

The gene calls are TRBV7-9 and TRBJ2-7; a weak D match, TRBD2 (6 bases). The CDR3 is made up of 12 amino acids. The V end was cut by 4 bases, the J end by 7 bases, with 11 bases between. Germline CDR1 SEHNR, CDR2 FQNEAQ (reference sequence). The CDR3 sequence: CASSWGLTEQYF. The CDR3 DNA follows: TGTGCCAGCAGCTGGGGACTCACAGAGCAGTACTTC.

The chain combines TRBV10-3 with TRBJ2-7; TRBD1 aligns across 8 bases. This CDR3 is built from 14 residues. Per germline, CDR1 ENHRY and CDR2 SYGVKD. With V trimmed by 4 bases and J by 3 bases, 5 bases remained unmatched. CDR3 coding DNA: TGTGCCATCAGTGTTGAGGACAGGGACTACGAGCAGTACTTC. Translated: CAISVEDRDYEQYF.

The V and J genes are TRBV19 and TRBJ2-3; TRBD2 matches 11 bases. The CDR3 has 14 residues. Germline V gene sequence: CDR1 LNHDA, CDR2 SQIVND (reference sequence). V lost 7 bases to trimming and J lost 5 bases; unmatched junction nucleotides: 5. The CDR3 is CASTFSGREDTQYF. CDR3 coding DNA: TGTGCCAGTACCTTTAGCGGGAGGGAAGATACGCAGTATTTT. Together with reference TRBV19 and TRBJ2-3, the CDR3 gives the full variable domain: DGGITQSPKYLFRKEGQNVTLSCEQNLNHDAMYWYRQDPGQGLRLIYYSQIVNDFQKGDIAEGYSVSREKKESFPLTVTSAQKNPTAFYLCASTFSGREDTQYFGPGTRLTVL.

This rearrangement joins TRBV14 to TRBJ1-4, with D perhaps TRBD1 (5 bases). The CDR3 sequence is 15 residues long. Between the trimmed V and J ends, which lost 2 bases and 4 bases, there was a span of 11 bases. The germline gives CDR1 SGHDN, CDR2 FVKESK. This CDR3 reads CASSQIQGFNEKLFF. For the CDR3, the DNA is TGTGCCAGCAGCCAAATCCAGGGATTTAATGAAAAACTGTTTTTT.

This clone has a handful of counts. The chain combines TRBV2 with TRBJ1-2; 7 nucleotides agree with TRBD1. This CDR3 contains 15 residues. The V gene end was trimmed by 5 bases and the J gene end by 2 bases; junction bases not matched to a gene: 8. In germline, CDR1 is SNHLY, CDR2 FYNNEI. In DNA, the CDR3 is TGTGCCAGCAGTAGAAACAGGGGTCTGAACTATGGCTACACCTTC. It codes for CASSRNRGLNYGYTF.

The CDR3 nucleotides are TGTGCCAGCAGCTTGGTATCAGGGGGCAGGGGAAACACCATATATTTT. This translates into CASSLVSGGRGNTIYF. The rearrangement uses TRBV5-8 and TRBJ1-3, with TRBD1 identical over 8 bases. The CDR3 covers 16 residues. V dropped 0 bases and J dropped 4; count of bases not matched to a gene: 6. Germline values: CDR1 SGHTS, CDR2 YDEGEE.

The sample holds one count of this clone. This chain joins TRBV23-1 and TRBJ2-4; 16 bases agree with TRBD2. TRBV23-1 is an open reading frame, and its role is uncertain. CDR3 length equals 17 residues. V gave up 8 bases and J gave up 0 bases; unmatched junction bases: 4. DNA for the CDR3: TGCGCCAGCGGGACTAGCGGGAGGGCCGGAGCCAAAAACATTCAGTACTTC. Translation gives CASGTSGRAGAKNIQYF.

This clone was detected once. The chain combines TRBV7-2 with TRBJ1-4, with a weak D call TRBD1 (5 bases). Germline-derived CDR1 and CDR2 are SGHTA and FQGNSA. Trimming cost V 4 bases and J 7 bases, with 7 bases left between them. CDR3 length: 12 residues. The CDR3 reads CASSSQGEKLFF. As DNA, the CDR3 is TGTGCCAGCAGCTCGCAGGGTGAAAAACTGTTTTTT.